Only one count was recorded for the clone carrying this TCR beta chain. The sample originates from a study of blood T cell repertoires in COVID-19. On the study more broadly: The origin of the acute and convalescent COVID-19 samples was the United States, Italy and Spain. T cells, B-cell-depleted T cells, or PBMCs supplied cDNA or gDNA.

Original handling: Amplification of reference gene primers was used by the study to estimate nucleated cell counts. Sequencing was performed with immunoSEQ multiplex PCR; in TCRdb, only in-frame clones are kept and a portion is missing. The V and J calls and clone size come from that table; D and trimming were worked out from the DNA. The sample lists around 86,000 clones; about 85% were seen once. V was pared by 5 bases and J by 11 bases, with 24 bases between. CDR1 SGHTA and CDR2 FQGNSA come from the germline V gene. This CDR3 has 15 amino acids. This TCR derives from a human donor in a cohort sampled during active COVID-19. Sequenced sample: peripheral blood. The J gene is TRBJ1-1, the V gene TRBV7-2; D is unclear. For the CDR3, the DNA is TGTGCCAGCAGCCCGGAGGTGGGCCGCTCCCTGGAGGCTTTCTTT. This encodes CASSPEVGRSLEAFF. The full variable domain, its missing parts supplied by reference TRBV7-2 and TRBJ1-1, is GAGVSQSPSNKVTEKGKDVELRCDPISGHTALYWYRQSLGQGLEFLIYFQGNSAPDKSGLPSDRFSAERTGGSVSTLTIQRTQQEDSAVYLCASSPEVGRSLEAFFGQGTRLTVV.